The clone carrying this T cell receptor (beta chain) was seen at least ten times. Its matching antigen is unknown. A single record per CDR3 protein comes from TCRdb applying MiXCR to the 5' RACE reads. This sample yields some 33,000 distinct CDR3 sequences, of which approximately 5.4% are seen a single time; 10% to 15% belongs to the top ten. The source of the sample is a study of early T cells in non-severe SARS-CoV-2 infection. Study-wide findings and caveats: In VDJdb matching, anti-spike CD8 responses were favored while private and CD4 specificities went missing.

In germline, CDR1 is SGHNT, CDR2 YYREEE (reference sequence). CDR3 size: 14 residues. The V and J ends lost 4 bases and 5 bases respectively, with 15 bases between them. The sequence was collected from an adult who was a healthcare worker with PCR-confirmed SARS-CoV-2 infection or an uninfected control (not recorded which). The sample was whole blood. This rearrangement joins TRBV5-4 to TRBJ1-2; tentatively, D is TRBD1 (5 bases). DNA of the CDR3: TGTGCCAGCAGCAATCGGAGACAGATATATGGCTACACCTTC. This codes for CASSNRRQIYGYTF. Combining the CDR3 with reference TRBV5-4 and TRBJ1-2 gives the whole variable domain ETGVTQSPTHLIKTRGQQVTLRCSSQSGHNTVSWYQQALGQGPQFIFQYYREEENGRGNFPPRFSGLQFPNYSSELNVNALELDDSALYLCASSNRRQIYGYTFGSGTRLTVV.